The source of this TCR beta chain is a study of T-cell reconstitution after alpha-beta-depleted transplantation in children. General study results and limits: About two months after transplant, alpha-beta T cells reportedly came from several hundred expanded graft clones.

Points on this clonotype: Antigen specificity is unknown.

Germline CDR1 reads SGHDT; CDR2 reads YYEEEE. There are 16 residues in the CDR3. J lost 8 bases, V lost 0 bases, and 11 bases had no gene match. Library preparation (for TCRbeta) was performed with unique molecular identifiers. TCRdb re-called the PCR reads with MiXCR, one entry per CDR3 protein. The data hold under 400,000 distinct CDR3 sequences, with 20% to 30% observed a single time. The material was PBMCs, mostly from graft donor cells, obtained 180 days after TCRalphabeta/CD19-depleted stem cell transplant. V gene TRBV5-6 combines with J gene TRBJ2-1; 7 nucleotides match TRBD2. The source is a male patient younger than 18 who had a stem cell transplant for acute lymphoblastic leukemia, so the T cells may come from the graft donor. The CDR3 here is CASSLGGGSPTHEQFF. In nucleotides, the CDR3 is TGTGCCAGCAGCTTGGGCGGCGGGAGTCCCACCCATGAGCAGTTCTTC.